The source of this T cell receptor beta chain is a study of Ad26.COV2.S vaccination and SARS-CoV-2 variants. Study context: The trial was COV1001 and the donor's arm was Ad26.COV2.S.

The V gene end was trimmed by 3 bases and the J gene end by 1 base; junction bases not matched to a gene: 9. The germline V gene has CDR1 SGHRS and CDR2 YFSETQ. The CDR3 extends over 16 amino acids. Study outcomes and limitations: Vaccine and placebo groups showed comparable non-spike TCR breadth.

Sequencing used immunoSEQ multiplex PCR; TCRdb keeps in-frame clones, though not all of them. The sample lists fewer than 300,000 clones, 80% to 90% occurring once. The treatment denotes: some 19 received Ad26.COV2.S at low or high dose, single or two shots; 5 received placebo; per-sample allocation not given. Vaccine and placebo recipients were sampled on day 63 after the first injection. Note on this clone: Its antigen is currently unknown.

The chain has TRBV5-1 and TRBJ2-7; 8 bases are a match to TRBD2. The material sequenced was peripheral blood, taken in a trial of Ad26.COV2.S vaccine versus placebo. This sequence was found in a person aged 18-60 years who received the Ad26.COV2.S COVID-19 vaccine or a placebo. This CDR3 is CASSSKRELNSYEQYF. The CDR3 coding sequence is TGCGCCAGCAGCTCAAAGCGGGAGTTGAATTCCTACGAGCAGTACTTC.